This T cell receptor (beta chain) was profiled in a study of CDR3 diversity in severe acne. CDR3 size: 16 residues. The V end lost 1 base, the J end lost 9 bases, and 21 bases lay between the germline ends. Germline V gene sequence: CDR1 MGHRA, CDR2 YSYEKL. A single record per CDR3 protein comes from TCRdb applying MiXCR to the PCR reads. The sample shows roughly 100,000 distinct CDR3 sequences, approximately 47% of them seen only once. Only a few counts were recorded for this clonotype. The gene calls are TRBV4-1 and TRBJ2-5; TRBD1 might be the D (7 bases). The receptor's source is a male donor with acne. Sequenced: blood. CDR3 loop: CASSQADRTGSGAQYF. Written as DNA, the CDR3 is TGCGCCAGCAGCCAAGCCGATCGGACAGGTTCGGGGGCCCAGTACTTC.